Below, 27 T cell receptor beta chains from the same sample are listed, as sequenced in a study of regulatory T cells in long-lasting Graves disease. Construction of TCR beta libraries relied on iRepertoire HTBI primers and on Arm-PCR targeting CDR3 regions. Via MiXCR, TCRdb re-called the multiplex PCR reads, giving one row per CDR3 protein. The sample holds approximately 470,000 distinct CDR3 sequences, 15% to 20% seen once. Indicated time point: newly diagnosed GD, antithyroid drugs for less than 3 months. PBMC-derived RNA was used for the TCR library. These data are also associated with another study on T cells in Graves' hyperthyroidism and ophthalmopathy.

The source material was peripheral blood mononuclear cells (PBMCs), sampled at new diagnosis, from a patient treated with antithyroid drugs. The receptors derive from a man aged 35 to 55 with Graves disease.

This clonotype was seen ten or more times. The gene calls are TRBV28 and TRBJ1-6; D call uncertain. V lost 3 bases, J lost 7 bases, and 10 bases lay in between. The V gene's germline CDR1 is MDHEN and CDR2 SYDVKM. CDR3 size: 14 residues. In DNA form, the CDR3 reads TGTGCCAGCAGTTTTGGGATGGGGAATTCACCCCTCCACTTT. It yields the protein CASSFGMGNSPLHF.

This clonotype has just a few counts. The chain joins TRBV19 to TRBJ2-7; no clear D. Germline-derived CDR1 and CDR2 are LNHDA and SQIVND (reference sequence). The CDR3 is 13 residues long. Trimming took 2 bases from V and 2 from J, leaving 7 bases between them. CDR3 sequence: CASSISETYEQYF. CDR3 nucleotides: TGTGCCAGTAGTATATCGGAAACCTACGAGCAGTACTTC.

Here the CDR3 DNA reads TGTGCCAGCAGAGGACTAGCGATGAGGGAGCAGTACTTC. Translation: CASRGLAMREQYF. The V gene is TRBV25-1, the J gene TRBJ2-7; 9 bases match TRBD2. With V trimmed by 6 bases and J by 7 bases, 7 bases remained unmatched. The CDR3 totals 13 residues. Germline V gene lookup returns CDR1 MGHDK and CDR2 SYGVNS.

The table lists this clonotype with many counts. The chain carries TRBV20-1 and TRBJ1-4, with D maybe TRBD1 (6 bases). Germline V lookup: CDR1 DFQATT, CDR2 SNEGSKA (reference sequence). The length of the CDR3 is 17 residues. V lost 5 bases, J lost 4 bases, and 23 bases lay in between. The CDR3 DNA is TGCAGTGCTGGCTCTAATCAACAGGGTTGGAATAATGAAAAACTGTTTTTT. Its translation: CSAGSNQQGWNNEKLFF.

The CDR3 DNA reads as TGCAGTGCTAAACCTAGCGGGAGAGGAACCGGGGAGCTGTTTTTT. It translates to CSAKPSGRGTGELFF. The rearrangement uses TRBV20-1 and TRBJ2-2, with 10 bases lining up with TRBD2. J lost 5 bases, V lost 4 bases, and 7 bases had no gene match. The V gene's germline CDR1 is DFQATT and CDR2 SNEGSKA (reference sequence). The CDR3 has 15 amino acids.

This clonotype was observed at least ten times. This chain connects TRBV6-1 to TRBJ1-5; a possible D gene is TRBD1 (6 bases). The CDR3 is 12 amino acids. Germline values: CDR1 MNHNS, CDR2 SASEGT. The ends were cut back, 10 bases at V and 6 bases at J, with 13 bases in the middle. The CDR3, as DNA: TGTGCCACTCGAGGGGGATTTCAGCCCCAGCATTTT. Residues: CATRGGFQPQHF.

Remarks on this clonotype: Lacking the conserved final phenylalanine or tryptophan, this CDR3 likely reflects a read error. This chain uses TRBV20-1 with TRBJ1-4; TRBD1 is a possible D gene (5 bases). Germline V gene data show CDR1 as DFQATT and CDR2 as SNEGSKA (reference sequence). V lost 1 base and J lost 8, with 11 bases in between. The CDR3 length is 13 residues. Here the CDR3 DNA reads TGCAGTGCTAGAGTAGCAGGGTTCGAAAAACTGTTTTCT. It codes for CSARVAGFEKLFS.

Many counts were recorded for this clonotype. This chain joins TRBV6-2 or TRBV6-3 and TRBJ2-5; no reliable D call. The length of the CDR3 is 14 residues. V lost 5 bases and J lost 0, with 10 bases in between. Per the germline V gene, CDR1 is MNHEY and CDR2 is SVGEGT. CDR3 sequence: CASSELGNQETQYF. For the CDR3, the DNA is TGTGCCAGCAGTGAACTGGGGAACCAAGAGACCCAGTACTTC.

Of note for this clonotype: As the CDR3 is not closed by the conserved phenylalanine or tryptophan, this likely results from a read error. This chain uses TRBV5-1 with TRBJ2-5; TRBD2 aligns across 8 bases. Germline V gene data show CDR1 as SGHRS and CDR2 as YFSETQ. V lost 4 bases to trimming and J lost 0 bases; unmatched junction nucleotides: 14. CDR3 length: 18 residues. This chain's CDR3 is CASSPGLVPQMYQETQYL. For the CDR3, the DNA is TGCGCCAGCAGCCCGGGACTAGTACCCCAAATGTACCAAGAGACCCAGTACTTA.

At least ten counts were recorded for this clonotype. Relative to the germline gene, one junction end is altered; a read error may explain this. This chain connects TRBV27 to TRBJ2-6; D is unclear. The CDR3 runs 14 residues. The germline V gene has CDR1 MNHEY and CDR2 SMNVEV (reference sequence). The CDR3 loop reads CASSLSAGANVLTF. The CDR3 DNA follows: TGTGCCAGCAGCTTATCGGCAGGGGCCAACGTCCTGACTTTC.

This clonotype turned up a few times. The rearrangement joins TRBV9 to TRBJ2-7; tentatively, D is TRBD2 (6 bases). Per the germline V gene, CDR1 is SGDLS and CDR2 is YYNGEE. The CDR3 extends over 16 amino acids. The germline V and J ends were trimmed by 3 bases and 5 bases, with 21 bases remaining between them. CDR3 in amino acids: CASSESRQGGPHEQYF. CDR3 nucleotide sequence: TGTGCCAGCAGCGAGAGTCGTCAGGGAGGCCCCCACGAGCAGTACTTC.

The sample holds many counts of this clonotype. The chain links TRBV6-5 to TRBJ1-1, with a possible D match to TRBD1 (5 bases). Germline assignment: CDR1 MNHEY and CDR2 SVGAGI. There are 18 residues in the CDR3. Trimming pared 0 bases from V and 2 bases from J, leaving 19 bases between. For the CDR3, the DNA is TGTGCCAGCAGTTACTCGGTCCGAGGGACCACTATAAACACTGAAGCTTTCTTT. It yields the protein CASSYSVRGTTINTEAFF.

This clonotype was found many times. V usage is TRBV20-1 and J usage is TRBJ1-1; TRBD1 is a possible D gene (5 bases). This CDR3 is 14 amino acids long. The V gene's germline CDR1 is DFQATT and CDR2 SNEGSKA (reference sequence). The V end lost 2 bases, the J end lost 5 bases, and 15 bases lay between the germline ends. This CDR3 is CSARQGGYVTEAFF. The CDR3 DNA is TGCAGTGCTAGACAGGGAGGGTATGTTACTGAAGCTTTCTTT.

This clonotype was seen only once. The V call is TRBV7-9, the J call TRBJ2-1; 10 positions match TRBD1. The CDR3 sequence is 14 residues long. V lost 4 bases to trimming and J lost 7 bases; unmatched junction nucleotides: 4. Germline CDR1 reads SEHNR; CDR2 reads FQNEAQ (reference sequence). DNA of the CDR3: TGTGCCAGCAGCTCCGGGACAGGGGTTAATGAGCAGTTCTTC. Translated, it gives CASSSGTGVNEQFF.

The CDR3 DNA sequence: TGCGCCAGCAGCTTAGACAGGCCCTACGAGCAGTACTTC. Amino acid sequence: CASSLDRPYEQYF. This chain uses TRBV5-1 with TRBJ2-7, with a weak D call TRBD1 (6 bases). The germline gives CDR1 SGHRS, CDR2 YFSETQ. V lost 2 bases to trimming and J lost 2 bases, with 8 bases between them. The CDR3 extends over 13 amino acids.

This clonotype has just a few counts. J is TRBJ2-7 and V is TRBV7-9; D call uncertain. Germline CDR1 is SEHNR and CDR2 is FQNEAQ (reference sequence). The CDR3 spans 12 residues. The V gene lost 5 bases and the J gene lost 5 bases, with 10 bases spanning the gap. Here the CDR3 DNA reads TGTGCCAGCAGCCGTGGGTTCCACGAGCAGTACTTC. Its protein is CASSRGFHEQYF.

In its sample, this clonotype was seen a few times. This sequence joins TRBV29-1 and TRBJ2-1; TRBD2 matches at 14 bases. Unmatched junction bases numbered 8, after V lost 5 bases and J lost 2 bases. The CDR3 covers 17 residues. Germline V gene lookup returns CDR1 SQVTM and CDR2 ANQGSEA. The CDR3 reads CSVSGTSGRGTYNEQFF. CDR3 DNA: TGCAGCGTTTCCGGGACTAGCGGGAGAGGGACCTACAATGAGCAGTTCTTC.

Ten or more counts support this clonotype. This chain joins TRBV24-1 and TRBJ2-1; D gene ambiguous. CDR3 length equals 13 residues. The germline V gene has CDR1 KGHDR and CDR2 SFDVKD. V was shortened by 6 bases and J by 4 bases, with 9 bases between the two germline ends. The CDR3 sequence: CATSHRSYNEQFF. The CDR3, as DNA: TGTGCCACCAGTCATAGGTCTTACAATGAGCAGTTCTTC.

The gene calls are TRBV4-1 and TRBJ2-1; weak D call: TRBD1 (5 bases). Germline V gene data show CDR1 as MGHRA and CDR2 as YSYEKL. The V gene lost 3 bases and the J gene lost 4 bases, with 10 bases spanning the gap. The CDR3 is 14 amino acids. In nucleotides, the CDR3 is TGCGCCAGCAGCCAGAACAGGATGTACAATGAGCAGTTCTTC. Translated, it gives CASSQNRMYNEQFF.

This clonotype was counted many times. This chain uses TRBV11-2 with TRBJ2-2, with D perhaps TRBD1 or TRBD2 (5 bases each). The V and J ends lost 5 bases and 5 bases respectively, with 21 bases between them. The CDR3 has 17 amino acids. CDR1 is SGHAT, CDR2 FQNNGV, per germline. The CDR3 spells CASSPSRVMGETGELFF. In DNA, the CDR3 is TGTGCCAGCAGCCCGAGTCGCGTTATGGGGGAGACCGGGGAGCTGTTTTTT.

This clonotype was found many times. The rearrangement joins TRBV2 to TRBJ2-1; D might be TRBD1 (6 bases). V dropped 4 bases and J dropped 0 bases, with 13 bases sitting between them. The CDR3 length is 16 residues. CDR1 and CDR2 from the germline V gene are SNHLY and FYNNEI. DNA for the CDR3: TGTGCCAGCAGTGTTCCTCAGGGGAGCTCCTACAATGAGCAGTTCTTC. Encoded protein: CASSVPQGSSYNEQFF.

This clonotype has a handful of counts. The V call is TRBV20-1, the J call TRBJ1-5; TRBD1 matches 8 bases. The CDR3 is made up of 14 amino acids. Germline V gives CDR1 DFQATT, CDR2 SNEGSKA (reference sequence). V trimming: 6 bases; J trimming: 1 base; junction bases outside the gene matches: 5. The DNA of the CDR3 is TGCAGTGCGACGACAGGGGTGAGCAATCAGCCCCAGCATTTT. It encodes CSATTGVSNQPQHF.

In its sample, this clonotype was seen many times. The V call is TRBV11-2, the J call TRBJ2-2, with TRBD2 as a possible D gene (7 bases). CDR1 and CDR2 from the germline V gene are SGHAT and FQNNGV. V shed 4 bases and J shed 3 bases, with 15 bases lying between them. The CDR3 is 16 amino acids. The CDR3 region has the DNA TGTGCCAGCAGCTCCCAACAGGGAGGGTACACCGGGGAGCTGTTTTTT. Translating gives CASSSQQGGYTGELFF.

This chain links TRBV12-3 or TRBV12-4 with TRBJ2-7, with 9 bases aligning to TRBD1. This CDR3 is built from 16 residues. V was pared by 6 bases and J by 1 base, with 10 bases of the junction left unmatched. The CDR3 DNA sequence: TGTGCCAGCAGACGTCCGGGACAGGGTAATTCCTACGAGCAGTACTTC. The encoded protein is CASRRPGQGNSYEQYF.

This clonotype was found many times. J is TRBJ2-7 and V is TRBV30, with 13 bases matching TRBD2. Germline CDR1 is GTSNPN and CDR2 is SVGIG (reference sequence). V dropped 4 bases and J dropped 6; count of bases not matched to a gene: 9. CDR3 length: 15 residues. The CDR3 is CAWTGTSGNWLEQYF. CDR3 nucleotide sequence: TGTGCCTGGACCGGGACTAGCGGGAATTGGCTCGAGCAGTACTTC.

In the case of this clonotype: A read error is possible here, since a much larger clone lies one base away. V is TRBV7-3 and J is TRBJ2-2; 9 positions match TRBD1. Germline V gene data show CDR1 as SGHTA and CDR2 as FQGTGA. Losses at the gene ends were 6 bases for V and 5 bases for J; bases not matched to a gene: 10. This CDR3 has 16 residues. The CDR3 DNA follows: TGTGCCAGCAGTCCTTCCGGGACAGGGTCGACCGGGGAGCTGTTTTTT. Its protein is CASSPSGTGSTGELFF.

This clonotype was counted many times. This chain joins TRBV12-5 and TRBJ2-7; 9 bases are a match to TRBD2. The CDR3 sequence is 16 residues long. V dropped 2 bases and J dropped 3; count of bases not matched to a gene: 8. Per the germline V gene, CDR1 is LGHNT and CDR2 is FRNRAP. The CDR3 DNA follows: TGTGCTAGTGGTTTGTCTACCGGGACTAGCATCTACGAGCAGTACTTC. This encodes CASGLSTGTSIYEQYF.